This T cell receptor (beta chain) was sequenced for a study of OX40 agonist ivuxolimab in advanced cancers. About the study: Males comprised 82.7% of the group, whose mean age was approximately 62 years (range about 20 to 79). Study-level findings and limits: Expanded peripheral T cells had an undetermined antigen specificity.

This table comes from immunoSEQ multiplex PCR, and its TCRdb copy is limited to in-frame clones, with some not included. The sample has more than 60,000 clones, 89% seen once; the top ten hold around 3.6%. Notes on this clone: Its specificity is unknown.

V was pared by 4 bases and J by 6 bases, with 8 bases of the junction left unmatched. Per germline, CDR1 SGHRS and CDR2 YFSETQ. The CDR3 consists of 14 residues. Blood samples were obtained at baseline, cycle 4 day 1, and cycle 7 day 1. Here the sequenced sample was CD4+ or CD8+ T cells sorted from blood, taken in a trial of the OX40 agonist ivuxolimab. This chain connects TRBV5-1 to TRBJ2-7, with 9 bases aligning to TRBD1. The sequence was collected from an adult with an advanced solid tumor such as melanoma, head and neck, liver or kidney cancer. In nucleotides, the CDR3 is TGCGCCAGCAGCCTTAGACAGGGGGGGACCGAGCAGTACTTC. Translating it yields CASSLRQGGTEQYF.